What follows are 20 T cell receptor beta chains derived from one specimen sequenced in a study of blood T cell repertoires in COVID-19. TCRdb's table, derived via immunoSEQ multiplex PCR, lists solely in-frame clones and lacks some. This table holds approximately 25,000 clones, approximately 74% found once. Sequencing was carried out using peripheral blood. The source of these receptors is a man aged 45-60 years with COVID-19, enrolled during active disease.

This chain links TRBV6-1 with TRBJ2-1, with 12 nucleotides matching TRBD2. J was trimmed by 7 bases and V by 1 base; bases with no gene match: 5. The length of the CDR3 is 16 residues. CDR1 and CDR2 (germline): MNHNS, SASEGT. CDR3 bases: TGTGCCAGCAGTGAAGGGACTAGCGGGGCGGGAAATGAGCAGTTCTTC. It codes for CASSEGTSGAGNEQFF.

The CDR3 DNA sequence: TGCGCCAGCAGCTCGACGGGGAAAGGCGGAAACATTCAGTACTTC. It yields the protein CASSSTGKGGNIQYF. This rearrangement joins TRBV5-1 to TRBJ2-4; perhaps TRBD2 as D (5 bases). Per germline, CDR1 SGHRS and CDR2 YFSETQ. The V end lost 3 bases, the J end lost 6 bases, and 16 bases lay between the germline ends. This CDR3 has 15 amino acids.

The chain uses TRBV19 and TRBJ1-1; maybe TRBD1 (5 bases). This CDR3 spans 14 amino acids. Germline CDR1 LNHDA, CDR2 SQIVND (reference sequence). V dropped 6 bases and J dropped 8 bases, with 19 bases sitting between them. This chain's CDR3 is CASSRTGTEAEAFF. The CDR3 DNA follows: TGTGCCAGTAGCCGGACCGGGACTGAGGCCGAAGCTTTCTTT.

The count of this clone is one. The V call is TRBV7-2, the J call TRBJ1-5; 7 positions agree with TRBD1. V shed 5 bases, J shed 9 bases, and the junction held 13 bases outside the gene matches. The CDR3 covers 15 residues. Germline V gene sequence: CDR1 SGHTA, CDR2 FQGNSA. CDR3 in amino acids: CASSPTFTGAGPQHF. For the CDR3, the DNA is TGTGCCAGCAGCCCTACATTTACAGGGGCAGGGCCCCAGCATTTT.

This clone was picked up a small number of times. V usage is TRBV11-2 and J usage is TRBJ1-1; D call uncertain. The CDR3 is 12 amino acids. Germline-derived CDR1 and CDR2 are SGHAT and FQNNGV. V lost 3 bases and J lost 6, with 8 bases in between. The CDR3 nucleotides read TGTGCCAGCAGCTTGGCAATATCTGAAGCTTTCTTT. It codes for CASSLAISEAFF.

This clone has a handful of counts. This chain joins TRBV18 and TRBJ1-1, with 7 bases matching TRBD1. CDR1 is KGHSH and CDR2 is LQKENI in the germline V gene. V lost 5 bases, J lost 4 bases, and 10 bases stayed unmatched. The CDR3 covers 15 residues. As DNA, the CDR3 is TGTGCCAGCTCAGAGGGAACAGGGGCAAGCACTGAAGCTTTCTTT. Amino acid sequence: CASSEGTGASTEAFF.

This rearrangement joins TRBV19 to TRBJ1-4; TRBD1 might be the D (6 bases). Germline CDR1 is LNHDA and CDR2 is SQIVND (reference sequence). The CDR3 runs to 13 residues. Trimming took off 4 bases at V and 7 bases at J, with 10 bases between the two ends. CDR3 nucleotide sequence: TGTGCCAGTAGTACCACAGGGTCTGAAAAACTGTTTTTT. Its protein is CASSTTGSEKLFF.

This chain joins TRBV7-8 and TRBJ2-4; D not certain. CDR3 length: 14 residues. Trimming took 1 base from V and 9 from J, leaving 13 bases between them. Germline V gives CDR1 SGHVS, CDR2 FQNEAQ. CDR3 sequence (DNA): TGTGCCAGCAGCTTAGAAGCACGTTCTCCCATTCAGTACTTC. Its protein product is CASSLEARSPIQYF. Supplemented by reference TRBV7-8 and TRBJ2-4, the full variable domain reads GAGVSQSPRYKVAKRGQDVALRCDPISGHVSLFWYQQALGQGPEFLTYFQNEAQLDKSGLPSDRFFAERPEGSVSTLKIQRTQQEDSAVYLCASSLEARSPIQYFGAGTRLSVL.

The chain employs TRBV5-1 and TRBJ2-1, with 7 bases lining up with TRBD1. This CDR3 has 16 amino acids. With 4 bases clipped from V and 3 bases from J, the junction kept 10 bases outside the gene matches. Germline V gives CDR1 SGHRS, CDR2 YFSETQ. CDR3 in DNA: TGCGCCAGCAGCAAAACCGGGACAGATAACTACAATGAGCAGTTCTTC. Protein product: CASSKTGTDNYNEQFF.

The V and J genes are TRBV19 and TRBJ1-4, with 7 bases identical to TRBD1. The germline gives CDR1 LNHDA, CDR2 SQIVND (reference sequence). This CDR3 has 14 amino acids. The V and J ends lost 4 bases and 3 bases, in that order; junction bases with no gene match: 2. DNA of the CDR3: TGTGCCAGTAGTAGACAGGGTTCTAATGAAAAACTGTTTTTT. This translates into CASSRQGSNEKLFF.

The chain employs TRBV10-2 and TRBJ2-7; 13 nucleotides align to TRBD2. The CDR3 loop spans 14 amino acids. V gave up 7 bases and J gave up 4 bases; unmatched junction bases: 4. Germline CDR1 is WSHSY and CDR2 is SAAADI. The CDR3 region has the DNA TGCGCCAGCACCCGGACTAGCGGGGGATACGAGCAGTACTTC. This translates into CASTRTSGGYEQYF.

This clone was recorded once. The J gene is TRBJ2-3, the V gene TRBV3-1 (or the pseudogene TRBV3-2); TRBD2 agrees at 10 bases. CDR1 and CDR2 from the germline V gene are LGHDT and YNNKEL (reference sequence). CDR3 size: 16 residues. Trimming at V came to 1 base and at J to 2 bases, leaving 3 bases not matched to a gene. This CDR3 is CASSQGSGGHTDTQYF. The CDR3, as DNA: TGTGCCAGCAGCCAAGGTAGCGGGGGGCACACAGATACGCAGTATTTT.

This chain connects TRBV24-1 to TRBJ2-3; D is unclear. Germline CDR1 reads KGHDR; CDR2 reads SFDVKD. The CDR3 is made up of 16 amino acids. Trimming pared 4 bases from V and 4 bases from J, leaving 17 bases between. The CDR3 DNA sequence: TGTGCCACCAGTGACCCCGCGAGAGGAGCAGCAGATACGCAGTATTTT. Translated: CATSDPARGAADTQYF.

In regard to this clone: Mismatch with germline at one junction end may stem from a read error. V is TRBV19 and J is TRBJ1-1; D not certain. The CDR3 sequence is 12 residues long. Germline CDR1 and CDR2: LNHDA and SQIVND (reference sequence). The CDR3 reads CASTNSYTEAFF. The DNA of the CDR3 is TGTGCCAGTACCAACAGCTACACGGAAGCTTTCTTT.

CDR3 region: CAISESTSGSAAYNEQFF. The DNA for the CDR3 is TGTGCCATCAGTGAGTCGACTAGCGGGAGCGCAGCCTACAATGAGCAGTTCTTC. The V call is TRBV10-3, the J call TRBJ2-1, with 12 positions matching TRBD2. The V gene end was trimmed by 0 bases and the J gene end by 2 bases; junction bases not matched to a gene: 5. The CDR3 contains 18 residues. Per the germline V gene, CDR1 is ENHRY and CDR2 is SYGVKD.

CDR3 amino acids: CASCRLFPGYRGTSNQPQHF. CDR3 DNA sequence: TGCGCCAGCTGTCGGCTCTTCCCGGGATACAGGGGAACAAGCAATCAGCCCCAGCATTTT. V gene TRBV23-1 combines with J gene TRBJ1-5, with TRBD1 matching 7 bases. TRBV23-1 counts as an open reading frame of uncertain function. CDR3 length: 20 residues. The V gene end was trimmed by 8 bases and the J gene end by 1 base; junction bases not matched to a gene: 23.

The J gene is TRBJ2-5, the V gene TRBV7-6; the match to TRBD2 covers 13 bases. Per germline, CDR1 SGHVS and CDR2 FNYEAQ. V was pared by 1 base and J by 4 bases, with 9 bases of the junction left unmatched. The length of the CDR3 is 18 residues. The CDR3, as DNA: TGTGCCAGCAGCTTAGTAACCGGGACTAGCGGGAACCCAGAGACCCAGTACTTC. Translating it yields CASSLVTGTSGNPETQYF.

The rearrangement links TRBV19 to TRBJ1-5; D ambiguous. The CDR3 covers 16 residues. Germline CDR1 and CDR2: LNHDA and SQIVND (reference sequence). V was clipped by 10 bases and J by 5 bases, with 24 bases between them. The CDR3 nucleotides read TGTGCCACCAAGAGGGCCGACGGAATTGGGGATCAGCCCCAGCATTTT. Its protein product is CATKRADGIGDQPQHF.

The chain employs TRBV10-3 and TRBJ1-5; D is ambiguous. V lost 6 bases and J lost 4, with 7 bases in between. Germline CDR1 and CDR2: ENHRY and SYGVKD. This CDR3 contains 12 residues. CDR3 region: CAISGGNQPQHF. Here the CDR3 DNA reads TGTGCCATCAGCGGAGGAAATCAGCCCCAGCATTTT.

V is TRBV6-5 and J is TRBJ2-7, with 8 bases lining up with TRBD1. Germline assignment: CDR1 MNHEY and CDR2 SVGAGI. The J segment lost 2 bases and the V segment lost 2 bases, leaving 5 bases of the junction unmatched. This CDR3 has 15 residues. This chain's CDR3 is CASSYAGQETYEQYF. The CDR3, as DNA: TGTGCCAGCAGTTACGCGGGACAGGAGACCTACGAGCAGTACTTC.